This T cell receptor (beta chain) emerged from a study of T cell repertoires in cytomegalovirus infection. Study background: It can be stated that public TCR beta signatures indicated CMV infection as well as a matching HLA type.

TCRdb independently ran MiXCR on the reads; one entry per CDR3 protein. The sample lists around 740,000 distinct CDR3 sequences, under 40% occurring once. Sequences were obtained from PBMCs. The clonotype was recovered from a human donor in good health (CMV status not recorded). Some clones in this sample may be carry-over from other donors' samples.

In nucleotides, the CDR3 is TGTGCCAGCAACCCCCTTCCCCCCAGCGGGGGCCTCCTAAGCTCCTACAATGAGCAGTTCTTC. It is translated as CASNPLPPSGGLLSSYNEQFF. V is TRBV28 and J is TRBJ2-1; 8 bases align to TRBD2. Germline V lookup: CDR1 MDHEN, CDR2 SYDVKM. The CDR3 has 21 residues. V gave up 7 bases and J gave up 0 bases; unmatched junction bases: 23.